This T cell receptor beta chain was profiled in a study of blood T cell repertoires in COVID-19. The V gene's germline CDR1 is MGHDK and CDR2 SYGVNS. The length of the CDR3 is 16 residues. Germline trimming cut 1 base from V and 4 bases from J; bases unmatched to any gene: 9. Cohorts were assigned according to the clinical history that participants reported. Assay: immunoSEQ multiplex PCR; the TCRdb copy retains only in-frame clones and omits some. Of some 200,000 clones in the sample, approximately 90% are singletons; the top ten hold 2.6%. The gene calls are TRBV25-1 and TRBJ1-1; TRBD1 matches at 7 bases. The sample taken for sequencing was PBMCs or T cells enriched from blood (not recorded which). The source is a young woman who had recovered from COVID-19. The DNA of the CDR3 is TGTGCCAGCAGTGAATTTCCGGCAGGGGGAGGCACTGAAGCTTTCTTT. Its protein product is CASSEFPAGGGTEAFF.